This T cell receptor beta chain appears in the sequencing data of a study of T-cell memory formation after mild COVID-19. For the study at large: The TCR clusters were mostly specific to one donor.

UMIs and sample barcodes were carried by the TCR alpha and TCR beta cDNA libraries that 5'RACE produced using constant-segment primers. TCRdb re-analysed the 5' RACE reads in MiXCR, keeping a single row per CDR3 protein. The sample lists around 320,000 distinct CDR3 sequences, 25% to 30% occurring once. The sequence was obtained from an adult woman who had mild COVID-19 (a few samples of this study predate the infection). Cell type and time point are not known. Sequencing input: PBMCs or a T cell subset sorted from them (not recorded which).

This chain's CDR3 is CSARAVTGPAYEQYF. CDR3 coding DNA: TGCAGTGCTAGGGCTGTGACAGGGCCGGCCTACGAGCAGTACTTC. This chain uses TRBV20-1 with TRBJ2-7, with TRBD1 matching 7 bases. V dropped 3 bases and J dropped 2; count of bases not matched to a gene: 10. The CDR3 length is 15 residues. Germline CDR1 reads DFQATT; CDR2 reads SNEGSKA (reference sequence).